One and the same sample provided the 2 T cell receptor beta chains below, sequenced in a study of cytomegalovirus exposure and HLA in healthy donors. Vbeta (60) and Jbeta (13) primers were used in the PCR. Clones were sequenced by immunoSEQ multiplex PCR, and TCRdb holds only the in-frame ones, with some missing. In the table there are around 150,000 clones, about 78% of which are singletons. Input material: PBMCs. These receptors were taken from a male donor in good health and CMV-seronegative.

V usage is TRBV25-1 and J usage is TRBJ2-2; TRBD1 aligns across 8 bases. Germline V gene lookup returns CDR1 MGHDK and CDR2 SYGVNS. Trimming cost V 2 bases and J 5 bases; bases outside gene matches: 1. This CDR3 spans 14 amino acids. This CDR3 is CASSETGGTGELFF. The CDR3 DNA sequence: TGTGCCAGCAGTGAAACAGGGGGGACCGGGGAGCTGTTTTTT.

This clone appeared a few times. The rearrangement joins TRBV18 to TRBJ1-3; tentatively, D is TRBD1 (6 bases). Germline V CDR1 and CDR2: KGHSH, LQKENI. Trimming left V 2 bases short and J 0 bases short, with 11 bases between. The CDR3 totals 16 residues. CDR3 residues: CASSPIGQNSGNTIYF. The DNA of the CDR3 is TGTGCCAGCTCACCAATAGGACAGAACTCTGGAAACACCATATATTTT.